The rows below give T cell receptor beta chains drawn from one sample of a study of CD4 T cells in relation to SARS-CoV-2 and coronaviruses. The antigens these receptors bind are not known. Clones were read by immunoSEQ multiplex PCR, and TCRdb kept only the in-frame ones, dropping some. The sample includes tens of thousands of clones, around 74% of them seen just once. The sample taken for sequencing was CD4+ T cells from PBMCs, cultured in vitro. The origin of the receptors is a human donor in good health. Each CDR3 is given with its conserved first and last residue. D genes are given only for firm matches. Clone size is not always given. Where it is, it says once, few, many or a class for expanded clones.

cdr3_aa,cdr3_nt,v_call,j_call,clone_size,d_call
CASSLVGNSYEQYF,TGTGCCAGCAGCTTGGTCGGGAACTCCTACGAGCAGTACTTC,TRBV5-5,TRBJ2-7,medium-sized,.
CATVARGATEAFF,TGTGCCACCGTGGCCAGGGGGGCCACTGAAGCTTTCTTT,TRBV24-1,TRBJ1-1,.,TRBD1
CASSLQGNSPLHF,TGTGCCAGCAGTTTACAGGGGAATTCACCCCTCCACTTT,TRBV27,TRBJ1-6,.,.
CASSRPGTGELFF,TGCGCCAGCAGCCGCCCGGGCACCGGGGAGCTGTTTTTT,TRBV5-1,TRBJ2-2,.,.
CASSYSKGLGDTEAFF,TGTGCCAGCAGTTACTCCAAAGGGTTGGGGGACACTGAAGCTTTCTTT,TRBV6-6,TRBJ1-1,.,.
CASSGRGAGELFF,TGTGCCAGCAGTGGCAGAGGGGCCGGGGAGCTGTTTTTT,TRBV2,TRBJ2-2,few,.
CASSWGLAGEMGTGELFF,TGTGCCAGCAGCTGGGGACTAGCGGGAGAGATGGGCACCGGGGAGCTGTTTTTT,TRBV7-9,TRBJ2-2,.,TRBD2
CATSDRGSGTQYF,TGTGCCACCTCGGACAGGGGGAGCGGGACCCAGTACTTC,TRBV24-1,TRBJ2-5,.,TRBD1
CASSQDWGSGRGYNEQFF,TGTGCCAGCAGCCAAGATTGGGGTAGCGGGAGAGGGTACAATGAGCAGTTCTTC,TRBV3-1/TRBV3-2,TRBJ2-1,.,TRBD2
CASSTGQNTEAFF,TGTGCCAGCTCAACGGGACAGAACACTGAAGCTTTCTTT,TRBV18,TRBJ1-1,.,.
CASSLGESGGDEQFF,TGTGCCAGCAGCTTGGGGGAAAGCGGAGGGGATGAGCAGTTCTTC,TRBV5-4,TRBJ2-1,.,.
CSGGQNTEAFF,TGCAGCGGAGGCCAGAACACTGAAGCTTTCTTT,TRBV29-1,TRBJ1-1,.,.
CASSQGTGGAGGNTIYF,TGTGCCAGCAGCCAAGGGACAGGGGGCGCAGGAGGAAACACCATATATTTT,TRBV3-1/TRBV3-2,TRBJ1-3,few,TRBD1
CASSESPQITEAFF,TGTGCCAGCAGTGAATCGCCACAAATCACTGAAGCTTTCTTT,TRBV25-1,TRBJ1-1,.,.
CSVSKTSTDTQYF,TGCAGCGTTTCGAAGACTAGCACAGATACGCAGTATTTT,TRBV29-1,TRBJ2-3,.,.
CASSFGLRNEKLFF,TGTGCCAGCAGCTTCGGACTGAGGAACGAAAAACTGTTTTTT,TRBV5-4,TRBJ1-4,.,.
CASSLRGGDEQYF,TGTGCCAGCAGTTTGCGGGGGGGTGACGAGCAGTACTTC,TRBV12-3/TRBV12-4,TRBJ2-7,.,TRBD2
CATSRHSTDTQYF,TGTGCCACCAGCAGACACTCCACAGATACGCAGTATTTT,TRBV15,TRBJ2-3,.,.
CASSYQRGVGTEAFF,TGTGCCAGCAGTTACCAGAGAGGGGTGGGCACTGAAGCTTTCTTT,TRBV6-5,TRBJ1-1,.,.
CASSYGVVRAGELFF,TGTGCCAGCAGTTACGGTGTCGTCCGAGCCGGGGAGCTGTTTTTT,TRBV6-5,TRBJ2-2,.,.
CASSLDTGGVNYGYTF,TGCGCCAGCAGCTTGGACACAGGGGGAGTTAACTATGGCTACACCTTC,TRBV5-1,TRBJ1-2,.,TRBD1
CASKKDRDKHYNEQFF,TGTGCCAGCAAGAAAGACAGGGATAAACACTACAATGAGCAGTTCTTC,TRBV27,TRBJ2-1,.,TRBD1
CASSIVGADTQYF,TGTGCCAGTAGTATAGTGGGGGCAGATACGCAGTATTTT,TRBV19,TRBJ2-3,few,.
CAWSVLGGATSYEQYF,TGTGCCTGGAGTGTACTCGGAGGTGCGACTTCCTACGAGCAGTACTTC,TRBV30,TRBJ2-7,.,.
CASLGQGNSYEQYF,TGTGCCAGTCTAGGACAGGGGAATTCCTACGAGCAGTACTTC,TRBV6-5,TRBJ2-7,.,TRBD1
CASSEELSSYNEQFF,TGTGCCAGCAGTGAAGAACTGAGCTCCTACAATGAGCAGTTCTTC,TRBV6-1,TRBJ2-1,.,.
CASSRAGFVYEQYF,TGTGCCAGCAGTCGAGCGGGATTTGTCTACGAGCAGTACTTC,TRBV28,TRBJ2-7,.,TRBD2
CASSLTSGRLETQYF,TGTGCCAGCAGCCTGACTAGCGGGAGGTTGGAGACCCAGTACTTC,TRBV28,TRBJ2-5,.,TRBD2
CASSQRNQETQYF,TGTGCCAGCAGCCAACGCAACCAAGAGACCCAGTACTTC,TRBV3-1/TRBV3-2,TRBJ2-5,.,.
CASSLGGAGEDTQYF,TGCGCCAGCAGCCTGGGGGGGGCAGGGGAGGATACGCAGTATTTT,TRBV5-1,TRBJ2-3,.,.
CASSRWDGYSPLHF,TGTGCCAGCAGTCGATGGGACGGATATTCACCCCTCCACTTT,TRBV27,TRBJ1-6,.,.
CASSLGGYTDTQYF,TGCGCCAGCAGCTTGGGGGGTTACACAGATACGCAGTATTTT,TRBV5-1,TRBJ2-3,.,.
CASSLILGQGGEQYF,TGCGCCAGCAGCTTGATCTTGGGACAGGGGGGCGAGCAGTACTTC,TRBV5-1,TRBJ2-7,.,TRBD1
CASSQDLAVAYEQYF,TGTGCCAGCAGCCAAGACCTAGCGGTCGCCTACGAGCAGTACTTC,TRBV4-2,TRBJ2-7,few,TRBD2
CAWSPPQGGVWSPLHF,TGTGCCTGGAGTCCACCACAGGGGGGCGTATGGTCACCCCTCCACTTT,TRBV30,TRBJ1-6,.,TRBD1
CASSQAGRGSNQPQHF,TGCGCCAGCAGCCAGGCGGGCAGGGGGTCCAATCAGCCCCAGCATTTT,TRBV4-1,TRBJ1-5,.,TRBD1
CASSRQGNSPLHF,TGTGCCAGCAGTCGACAGGGGAATTCACCCCTCCACTTT,TRBV6-5,TRBJ1-6,few,TRBD1
CASSIPQQETQYF,TGTGCCAGTAGTATCCCACAGCAAGAGACCCAGTACTTC,TRBV19,TRBJ2-5,.,.
CASSFGALAGGLYEQYF,TGCGCCAGCAGCTTTGGTGCCCTAGCGGGAGGTTTATACGAGCAGTACTTC,TRBV5-1,TRBJ2-7,.,TRBD2
CASSQDNRDGYTF,TGCGCCAGCAGCCAAGATAACAGGGACGGCTACACCTTC,TRBV4-1,TRBJ1-2,.,.
CASSQDMTGGWQPQHF,TGTGCCAGCAGCCAAGATATGACAGGGGGCTGGCAGCCCCAGCATTTT,TRBV4-2,TRBJ1-5,.,TRBD1
CASSIPRPIDGYTF,TGTGCCAGTAGTATTCCTAGACCTATTGATGGCTACACCTTC,TRBV19,TRBJ1-2,.,.
CASSTRVGNTEAFF,TGTGCCAGCAGTACCCGCGTGGGGAACACTGAAGCTTTCTTT,TRBV6-5,TRBJ1-1,few,.
CASTRQPSNTGELFF,TGCGCCAGCACACGGCAGCCTTCGAACACCGGGGAGCTGTTTTTT,TRBV5-1,TRBJ2-2,.,.
CASSQNSLVLETQYF,TGTGCCAGCTCCCAAAACTCCCTGGTATTGGAGACCCAGTACTTC,TRBV18,TRBJ2-5,.,.
CAWSVRNEQFF,TGTGCCTGGAGTGTACGCAATGAGCAGTTCTTC,TRBV30,TRBJ2-1,few,.
CASSYSEILKETQYF,TGTGCCAGCAGTTACTCGGAAATCTTAAAAGAGACCCAGTACTTC,TRBV6-6,TRBJ2-5,.,.
CASSPRGSGSYNEQFF,TGTGCCAGCAGCCCCCGTGGAAGCGGCTCCTACAATGAGCAGTTCTTC,TRBV9,TRBJ2-1,.,.
CASSLQGAAGELFF,TGTGCCAGCAGCCTACAGGGGGCCGCCGGGGAGCTGTTTTTT,TRBV3-1/TRBV3-2,TRBJ2-2,.,TRBD1
CASGESGRGVYNEQFF,TGCGCCAGTGGAGAAAGCGGGAGGGGGGTTTACAATGAGCAGTTCTTC,TRBV10-2,TRBJ2-1,.,TRBD2
CASSGRDSQETQYF,TGTGCCAGCAGCGGCCGGGACAGCCAAGAGACCCAGTACTTC,TRBV9,TRBJ2-5,.,TRBD1
CASSEYPGSMYEQYF,TGTGCCAGCAGTGAATACCCCGGGAGTATGTACGAGCAGTACTTC,TRBV6-1,TRBJ2-7,.,.
CASSASQGARQPQHF,TGCGCCAGCAGTGCGAGTCAGGGGGCACGGCAGCCCCAGCATTTT,TRBV10-2,TRBJ1-5,.,TRBD1